This T cell receptor beta chain is drawn from a study of T-cell memory formation after mild COVID-19. A single record per CDR3 protein comes from TCRdb applying MiXCR to the 5' RACE reads. This repertoire shows approximately 210,000 distinct CDR3 sequences, about 10% found once; its top ten account for 2.5% to 3.5%. The CDR3 sequence is 16 residues long. V lost 5 bases and J 7 bases, leaving 24 bases between the germline ends. Germline CDR1 is SGHRS and CDR2 is YFSETQ. The sample was PBMCs or a T cell subset sorted from them (not recorded which). The origin of this receptor is a man between 18 and 35 years old who had mild COVID-19 (a few samples of this study predate the infection). Cell type and time point are not known. The chain uses TRBV5-1 and TRBJ2-5, with D tentatively TRBD1 (6 bases). The CDR3 protein is CASRELQGPTLGTQYF. The CDR3 coding sequence is TGCGCCAGCAGAGAGCTCCAGGGGCCAACCCTCGGGACCCAGTACTTC. Full variable domain (missing parts from reference TRBV5-1 and TRBJ2-5): KAGVTQTPRYLIKTRGQQVTLSCSPISGHRSVSWYQQTPGQGLQFLFEYFSETQRNKGNFPGRFSGRQFSNSRSEMNVSTLELGDSALYLCASRELQGPTLGTQYFGPGTRLLVL.